One sample yielded the 27 T cell receptor beta chains listed below, sequenced in a study of blood T cell repertoires in COVID-19. Measured with immunoSEQ multiplex PCR; TCRdb has only the in-frame clones, and not every one. The sample has 150,000 or so clones; 82% are singletons. The sequencing input was peripheral blood. The receptors stem from a human donor with acute or convalescent COVID-19. The donor label of this sample is uncertain.

The V gene is TRBV24-1, the J gene TRBJ2-2; D might be TRBD1 (5 bases). CDR1 and CDR2 (germline): KGHDR, SFDVKD. The CDR3 has 13 amino acids. Trimming took 4 bases from V and 6 from J, leaving 8 bases between them. CDR3 bases: TGTGCCACCAGTGACTCAGGGTCCGGGGAGCTGTTTTTT. Its protein is CATSDSGSGELFF.

This clone was detected once. At one boundary the junction diverges from the germline segment, which might be a read error. The chain employs TRBV10-3 and TRBJ2-3, with 7 bases aligning to TRBD1. Per the germline V gene, CDR1 is ENHRY and CDR2 is SYGVKD. The CDR3 runs 14 residues. CDR3 nucleotides: TGTGCCATCAGTGAGGGACAGGACACAGATACGCAATATTTT. Translated, it gives CAISEGQDTDTQYF.

The chain couples TRBV19 to TRBJ1-2; D is unresolved. V gave up 4 bases and J gave up 2 bases, with 8 bases separating them. The CDR3 runs 13 residues. Per the germline V gene, CDR1 is LNHDA and CDR2 is SQIVND (reference sequence). The CDR3 DNA reads as TGTGCCAGTAGTAGAGAGAGGAACTATGGCTACACCTTC. Residues: CASSRERNYGYTF.

The chain recombines TRBV23-1 with TRBJ2-7; D remains unclear. TRBV23-1 is designated an ORF whose function remains uncertain. Between the trimmed V and J ends, which lost 6 bases and 3 bases, there was a span of 3 bases. This CDR3 is built from 10 residues. CDR3 nucleotides: TGCGCCAGCAGCAACTACGAGCAGTACTTC. Translating gives CASSNYEQYF.

The CDR3 DNA follows: TGTGCCAGTAGTTCCCTAGCCCAAGAGACCCAGTACTTC. This codes for CASSSLAQETQYF. This sequence joins TRBV19 and TRBJ2-5; tentative D call: TRBD2 (5 bases). This CDR3 is built from 13 residues. The ends were cut back, 5 bases at V and 1 base at J, with 8 bases in the middle. Per germline, CDR1 LNHDA and CDR2 SQIVND (reference sequence).

The chain uses TRBV3-1 (or the pseudogene TRBV3-2) and TRBJ2-7; 9 nucleotides align to TRBD1. Germline V CDR1 and CDR2: LGHDT, YNNKEL (reference sequence). After removal of 0 bases from V and 3 bases from J, the junction contained 6 bases not matched to a gene. The CDR3 length is 16 residues. DNA of the CDR3: TGTGCCAGCAGCCAAGAACGGCGGACAGGGGACTACGAGCAGTACTTC. It codes for CASSQERRTGDYEQYF.

The chain has TRBV2 and TRBJ1-6; D is unclear. CDR3 length: 16 residues. Between the trimmed V and J ends, which lost 4 bases and 5 bases, there was a span of 15 bases. The germline V gene has CDR1 SNHLY and CDR2 FYNNEI. CDR3 amino acids: CASSAEAAENNSPLHF. The CDR3 DNA follows: TGTGCCAGCAGTGCGGAGGCGGCAGAGAATAATTCACCCCTCCACTTT.

The chain has TRBV6-6 and TRBJ1-5; a possible D gene is TRBD1 (5 bases). This CDR3 contains 15 residues. V was clipped by 5 bases and J by 4 bases, with 15 bases between them. The germline CDR1 and CDR2 sequences are MNHNY and SVGAGI (reference sequence). In DNA, the CDR3 is TGTGCCAGCAGTGCCCCGGGGGAGAGGAATCAGCCCCAGCATTTT. Amino acid sequence: CASSAPGERNQPQHF.

V and J are TRBV2 and TRBJ2-3; a possible D gene is TRBD1 (6 bases). Germline V gene data show CDR1 as SNHLY and CDR2 as FYNNEI. The CDR3 runs 14 residues. Deletions cut 3 bases from V and 5 bases from J, with 12 bases between. The CDR3 here is CASSDLQGIDTQYF. In DNA, the CDR3 is TGTGCCAGCAGTGACTTGCAGGGGATAGATACGCAGTATTTT.

CDR3 loop: CSVEQGTNQPQHF. CDR3 in DNA: TGCAGCGTTGAACAGGGAACCAATCAGCCCCAGCATTTT. The J gene is TRBJ1-5, the V gene TRBV29-1; maybe TRBD1 (5 bases). With 2 bases removed from V and 3 bases from J, the gap between germline ends came to 8 bases. The CDR3 has 13 residues. Germline loops: CDR1 SQVTM, CDR2 ANQGSEA.

The gene calls are TRBV28 and TRBJ2-3; 8 bases are a match to TRBD1. J gave up 4 bases and V 5 bases, and 8 bases lay outside the gene matches. Germline lookup yields CDR1 MDHEN and CDR2 SYDVKM. The CDR3 sequence is 15 residues long. The CDR3 protein is CASSGSGQGPDTQYF. CDR3 nucleotide sequence: TGTGCCAGCAGTGGGTCAGGACAGGGACCAGATACGCAGTATTTT.

V is TRBV19 and J is TRBJ2-7, with D tentatively TRBD1 (6 bases). The CDR3 length is 14 residues. V was shortened by 5 bases and J by 3 bases, with 14 bases between the two germline ends. CDR1 is LNHDA, CDR2 SQIVND, per germline (reference sequence). This chain's CDR3 is CASSLGAEGYEQYF. The CDR3, as DNA: TGTGCCAGTAGTCTGGGGGCAGAGGGCTACGAGCAGTACTTC.

The chain carries TRBV2 and TRBJ1-1, with no clear D. Germline lookup yields CDR1 SNHLY and CDR2 FYNNEI. There are 11 residues in the CDR3. Trimming pared 7 bases from V and 6 bases from J, leaving 9 bases between. CDR3 in amino acids: CASKEISEAFF. The CDR3 nucleotides read TGTGCCAGCAAGGAGATCTCTGAAGCTTTCTTT.

This chain uses TRBV10-1 with TRBJ1-5; tentatively, D is TRBD1 (6 bases). V lost 5 bases and J lost 4, with 12 bases in between. The CDR3 extends over 14 amino acids. CDR1 WNHNN and CDR2 SYGVQD come from the germline V gene (reference sequence). The CDR3, as DNA: TGCGCCAGCAGTTCAGGGGTCGGGAATCAGCCCCAGCATTTT. This codes for CASSSGVGNQPQHF.

The V call is TRBV19, the J call TRBJ1-5, with a possible D match to TRBD1 (6 bases). Germline V gives CDR1 LNHDA, CDR2 SQIVND (reference sequence). V was clipped by 7 bases and J by 8 bases, with 15 bases between them. The length of the CDR3 is 13 residues. The CDR3: CASMGGAGEPQHF. The CDR3 DNA sequence: TGTGCCAGTATGGGGGGGGCGGGTGAGCCCCAGCATTTT.

The rearrangement uses TRBV10-3 and TRBJ2-3; D is undetermined. This CDR3 is built from 15 residues. The germline V and J ends were trimmed by 4 bases and 3 bases, with 14 bases remaining between them. The germline gives CDR1 ENHRY, CDR2 SYGVKD. CDR3 residues: CAISGGTFYTDTQYF. The CDR3, as DNA: TGTGCCATCAGTGGAGGCACATTCTATACAGATACGCAGTATTTT.

This chain connects TRBV7-8 to TRBJ1-2, with 9 bases lining up with TRBD1. The V gene's germline CDR1 is SGHVS and CDR2 FQNEAQ. The CDR3 spans 13 residues. V was pared by 5 bases and J by 7 bases, with 5 bases of the junction left unmatched. DNA for the CDR3: TGTGCCAGCAGCCGGGACAGGGCGGCTGGCTACACCTTC. It specifies CASSRDRAAGYTF.

The chain combines TRBV2 with TRBJ1-2, with no clear D. This CDR3 has 14 residues. Per the germline V gene, CDR1 is SNHLY and CDR2 is FYNNEI. V was pared by 3 bases and J by 2 bases, with 10 bases between. DNA of the CDR3: TGTGCCAGCAGTGAGTCCTCCGGGAACTATGGCTACACCTTC. As protein: CASSESSGNYGYTF.

This clone was counted once. The chain couples TRBV6-5 to TRBJ2-5, with 8 bases lining up with TRBD1. V was clipped by 5 bases and J by 5 bases; unmatched bases: 7. Germline V gene lookup returns CDR1 MNHEY and CDR2 SVGAGI. The CDR3 consists of 14 residues. The chain's CDR3 is CASSPPRGRETQYF. CDR3 coding DNA: TGTGCCAGCAGTCCACCCAGGGGGCGGGAGACCCAGTACTTC.

CDR3 DNA: TGCGCCAGCAGCGCCGGACAGGGTGTTGGAAACACCATATATTTT. This sequence encodes CASSAGQGVGNTIYF. The V call is TRBV5-1, the J call TRBJ1-3, with 8 bases that match TRBD1. CDR3 length: 15 amino acids. Germline V CDR1 and CDR2: SGHRS, YFSETQ. J gave up 3 bases and V 4 bases, and 6 bases lay outside the gene matches.

This chain links TRBV5-8 with TRBJ2-6, with D perhaps TRBD1 (6 bases). The CDR3 is 17 residues long. Germline V gene data show CDR1 as SGHTS and CDR2 as YDEGEE. The V end was cut by 3 bases, the J end by 3 bases, with 16 bases between. CDR3 protein: CASSSDRIPRGANVLTF. CDR3 nucleotides: TGTGCCAGCAGCTCAGACAGGATCCCTCGTGGGGCCAACGTCCTGACTTTC. Complete variable domain (other parts from reference TRBV5-8 and TRBJ2-6): EAGVTQSPTHLIKTRGQQATLRCSPISGHTSVYWYQQALGLGLQFLLWYDEGEERNRGNFPPRFSGRQFPNYSSELNVNALELEDSALYLCASSSDRIPRGANVLTFGAGSRLTVL.

The rearrangement uses TRBV6-5 and TRBJ1-5; tentatively, D is TRBD1 (6 bases). The CDR3 has 14 amino acids. Looked up from germline, CDR1 is MNHEY and CDR2 is SVGAGI. Trimming cost V 2 bases and J 7 bases, with 12 bases left between them. The CDR3 region has the DNA TGTGCCAGCAGTTACGTAGGGGGAAACCAGCCCCAGCATTTT. Its protein is CASSYVGGNQPQHF.

V and J are TRBV5-1 and TRBJ1-1; no reliable D call. V lost 1 base to trimming and J lost 1 base, with 8 bases between them. There are 14 residues in the CDR3. CDR1 and CDR2 (germline): SGHRS, YFSETQ. The CDR3 DNA sequence: TGCGCCAGCAGCTTGAGTTCAGGGAACACTGAAGCTTTCTTT. The encoded protein is CASSLSSGNTEAFF.

This clone was recorded a few times. The gene calls are TRBV30 and TRBJ2-7, with 9 bases fitting TRBD1. CDR3 length: 16 amino acids. Unmatched junction bases numbered 14, after V lost 2 bases and J lost 6 bases. From germline, CDR1 is GTSNPN and CDR2 SVGIG (reference sequence). This chain's CDR3 is CAWSHPDRGRKGEQYF. In nucleotides, the CDR3 is TGTGCCTGGAGTCACCCGGACAGGGGTCGGAAGGGCGAGCAGTACTTC. Together with reference TRBV30 and TRBJ2-7, the CDR3 gives the full variable domain: SQTIHQWPATLVQPVGSPLSLECTVEGTSNPNLYWYRQAAGRGLQLLFYSVGIGQISSEVPQNLSASRPQDRQFILSSKKLLLSDSGFYLCAWSHPDRGRKGEQYFGPGTRLTVT.

The chain links TRBV7-2 to TRBJ2-7; 9 positions agree with TRBD1. This CDR3 has 14 amino acids. The J segment lost 4 bases and the V segment lost 5 bases, leaving 6 bases of the junction unmatched. CDR1 SGHTA and CDR2 FQGNSA come from the germline V gene. CDR3 DNA sequence: TGTGCCAGCAGCCCGACGGGACAGGGTTACGAGCAGTACTTC. It specifies CASSPTGQGYEQYF.

The rearrangement uses TRBV5-4 and TRBJ1-5; TRBD1 might be the D (6 bases). Trimming cost V 4 bases and J 4 bases, with 12 bases left between them. Germline V CDR1 and CDR2: SGHNT, YYREEE (reference sequence). This CDR3 is 14 amino acids long. CDR3 sequence: CASSQQGRNQPQHF. The CDR3, as DNA: TGTGCCAGCAGCCAACAGGGAAGGAATCAGCCCCAGCATTTT.

The genes are TRBV11-1 and TRBJ2-5; perhaps TRBD2 as D (6 bases). The V gene's germline CDR1 is SGHAT and CDR2 FQDESV (reference sequence). This CDR3 is 15 amino acids long. Trimming took off 5 bases at V and 2 bases at J, with 15 bases between the two ends. The CDR3 sequence: CASSHGRTIQETQYF. The CDR3 region has the DNA TGTGCCAGCAGCCACGGAAGGACTATACAAGAGACCCAGTACTTC. Full variable domain (missing parts from reference TRBV11-1 and TRBJ2-5): EAEVAQSPRYKITEKSQAVAFWCDPISGHATLYWYRQILGQGPELLVQFQDESVVDDSQLPKDRFSAERLKGVDSTLKIQPAELGDSAMYLCASSHGRTIQETQYFGPGTRLLVL.